These 18 T cell receptor beta chains were all obtained from the same sample, sequenced in a study of vaccination and CD4 T cells after COVID-19 (dated by TCRdb to between 2020 and 2023). The sample's treatment or condition, from its label and the paper: roughly ten-day PBMC culture with coronavirus spike peptide pools or control peptides (ViraFEST assay). The receptor library was made with PCR. Sequencing took place on an Illumina iSeq 100. DNA from cultured CD4+ T cells was subjected to TCR sequencing with the Oncomine TCR Beta short-read assay at the Johns Hopkins FTIC core. TCRdb reprocessing: public reads trimmed at Q25 with fastp, clones called with MiXCR, in-frame beta chains kept. Entries that share a CDR3 protein sequence are merged under the most common genes and DNA. The sample table holds some 23,000 distinct CDR3 sequences, of which roughly 71% were seen once. The ten largest clones represent 15% to 20% of the sample.

These TCRs are of unknown antigen specificity. The sequencing used CD4+ T cells from blood, cultured in vitro, collected after SARS-CoV-2 vaccination. These receptors were obtained from a human donor who received a COVID-19 vaccine.

This chain joins TRBV5-1 and TRBJ1-1; 7 bases are a match to TRBD1. Germline V CDR1 and CDR2: SGHRS, YFSETQ. The CDR3 is 16 amino acids. V shed 4 bases, J shed 1 base, and the junction held 10 bases outside the gene matches. CDR3 loop: CASSLTMGQPNTEAFF. CDR3 coding DNA: TGCGCCAGCAGCCTCACAATGGGACAGCCGAACACTGAAGCTTTCTTT.

A few counts support this clonotype. This rearrangement joins TRBV19 to TRBJ2-5, with no clear D. Trimming stripped 5 bases from V and 2 bases from J, with 9 bases between. The CDR3 has 13 residues. The germline V gene encodes CDR1 LNHDA and CDR2 SQIVND (reference sequence). CDR3 bases: TGTGCCAGTAGTGAACAACTACAAGAGACCCAGTACTTC. Translated: CASSEQLQETQYF.

Only a few counts were recorded for this clonotype. The chain joins TRBV27 to TRBJ1-2; 7 bases align to TRBD1. The CDR3 spans 13 residues. Germline values: CDR1 MNHEY, CDR2 SMNVEV (reference sequence). The V gene end was trimmed by 5 bases and the J gene end by 4 bases; junction bases not matched to a gene: 4. The CDR3 loop reads CASSLYRGYGYTF. The CDR3 coding sequence is TGTGCCAGCAGTCTTTACAGGGGCTATGGCTACACCTTC.

CDR3 in amino acids: CSAREGGNTEAFF. In DNA form, the CDR3 reads TGCAGTGCTAGAGAAGGGGGGAACACTGAAGCTTTCTTT. This chain joins TRBV20-1 and TRBJ1-1, with a tentative D call TRBD1 (6 bases). With 0 bases removed from V and 1 base from J, the gap between germline ends came to 6 bases. The CDR3 is 13 residues long. Germline V gene sequence: CDR1 DFQATT, CDR2 SNEGSKA (reference sequence).

The rearrangement uses TRBV6-5 and TRBJ1-2; D remains unclear. V lost 2 bases to trimming and J lost 2 bases, with 9 bases between them. The CDR3 extends over 14 amino acids. The germline V gene encodes CDR1 MNHEY and CDR2 SVGAGI. In nucleotides, the CDR3 is TGTGCCAGCAGTTACGGTATAGGGAACTATGGCTACACCTTC. Encoded protein: CASSYGIGNYGYTF.

V gene TRBV30 combines with J gene TRBJ2-5; 10 nucleotides agree with TRBD2. The V gene's germline CDR1 is GTSNPN and CDR2 SVGIG (reference sequence). This CDR3 region has 14 residues. With 7 bases clipped from V and 4 bases from J, the junction kept 9 bases outside the gene matches. In nucleotides, the CDR3 is TGTGCCTTCGAACCGGGACTAGCGCGAGAGACCCAGTACTTC. Its translation: CAFEPGLARETQYF.

V is TRBV6-5 and J is TRBJ1-2; D remains unclear. With 0 bases removed from V and 2 bases from J, the gap between germline ends came to 7 bases. CDR1 MNHEY and CDR2 SVGAGI come from the germline V gene. This CDR3 has 14 residues. This CDR3 is CASSYSTQNYGYTF. The DNA for the CDR3 is TGTGCCAGCAGTTACTCGACACAGAACTATGGCTACACCTTC.

The chain is built from TRBV11-1 and TRBJ2-5; possible D gene TRBD2, 5 bases. The V and J ends lost 5 bases and 0 bases respectively, with 13 bases between them. This CDR3 region has 15 residues. Looked up from germline, CDR1 is SGHAT and CDR2 is FQDESV (reference sequence). The CDR3 DNA reads TGTGCCAGCAGCACGGCCGCCGGGGACCAAGAGACCCAGTACTTC. Translated: CASSTAAGDQETQYF.

V gene TRBV27 combines with J gene TRBJ1-6, with D uncertain. Germline assignment: CDR1 MNHEY and CDR2 SMNVEV (reference sequence). The V gene lost 5 bases and the J gene lost 6 bases, with 11 bases spanning the gap. The CDR3 totals 14 residues. The CDR3 nucleotides are TGTGCCAGCAGTCCGAGGACGGCTAATTCACCCCTCCACTTT. It is translated as CASSPRTANSPLHF.

This clonotype was counted between two and nine times. This chain connects TRBV19 to TRBJ2-3; weak D call: TRBD2 (6 bases). The CDR3 spans 17 residues. Germline assignment: CDR1 LNHDA and CDR2 SQIVND (reference sequence). Trimming removed 1 base at V and 4 bases at J, with 18 bases between. CDR3 sequence (DNA): TGTGCCAGTAGTATAGTCGTTTGGGGACTCGGGCCAGATACGCAGTATTTT. Encoded protein: CASSIVVWGLGPDTQYF. The complete variable domain, with remaining parts taken from reference TRBV19 and TRBJ2-3, reads DGGITQSPKYLFRKEGQNVTLSCEQNLNHDAMYWYRQDPGQGLRLIYYSQIVNDFQKGDIAEGYSVSREKKESFPLTVTSAQKNPTAFYLCASSIVVWGLGPDTQYFGPGTRLTVL.

Here the CDR3 reads CSARQDQNSPLHF. The DNA of the CDR3 is TGCAGTGCTAGACAGGATCAGAATTCACCCCTCCACTTT. This chain uses TRBV20-1 with TRBJ1-6; no firm D call. Germline lookup yields CDR1 DFQATT and CDR2 SNEGSKA (reference sequence). The CDR3 extends over 13 amino acids. The V gene lost 2 bases and the J gene lost 7 bases, with 9 bases spanning the gap.

This chain links TRBV15 with TRBJ1-5; a possible D gene is TRBD1 (5 bases). The V end was cut by 5 bases, the J end by 0 bases, with 11 bases between. Germline V gene sequence: CDR1 LNHNV, CDR2 YYDKDF (reference sequence). The CDR3 covers 15 residues. The DNA of the CDR3 is TGTGCCACCAGCTGGGGACGGTCTAGCAATCAGCCCCAGCATTTT. It is translated as CATSWGRSSNQPQHF.

As DNA, the CDR3 is TGCAGTGCTAGATCAGGGCCGGCTGAAGCTTTCTTT. The encoded protein is CSARSGPAEAFF. The chain has TRBV20-1 and TRBJ1-1, with a tentative D call TRBD1 (5 bases). V lost 2 bases to trimming and J lost 6 bases, with 10 bases between them. The V gene's germline CDR1 is DFQATT and CDR2 SNEGSKA (reference sequence). The CDR3 spans 12 residues.

The V and J genes are TRBV7-9 and TRBJ1-1; 11 nucleotides align to TRBD1. The CDR3 loop spans 16 amino acids. With V trimmed by 1 base and J by 5 bases, 6 bases remained unmatched. Germline V gene data show CDR1 as SEHNR and CDR2 as FQNEAQ (reference sequence). The CDR3 DNA reads as TGTGCCAGCAGCTTAGGGACAGGGGGCGTTGGGACTGAAGCTTTCTTT. The encoded protein is CASSLGTGGVGTEAFF.

The gene calls are TRBV24-1 and TRBJ2-5; 7 nucleotides align to TRBD1. Germline-derived CDR1 and CDR2 are KGHDR and SFDVKD. V was clipped by 2 bases and J by 3 bases; unmatched bases: 2. The length of the CDR3 is 14 residues. The CDR3 spells CATSDWDSEETQYF. CDR3 coding DNA: TGTGCCACCAGTGATTGGGACAGCGAAGAGACCCAGTACTTC.

The CDR3 nucleotides are TGCAGTGGTGTACAGGGAAGATTTTCGAATAATTCACCCCTCCACTTT. It is translated as CSGVQGRFSNNSPLHF. The rearrangement joins TRBV20-1 to TRBJ1-6; weak D call: TRBD1 (6 bases). The CDR3 contains 16 residues. The V end was cut by 7 bases, the J end by 5 bases, with 21 bases between. Germline CDR1 and CDR2: DFQATT and SNEGSKA (reference sequence).

V gene TRBV9 combines with J gene TRBJ2-3; 7 bases align to TRBD1. This CDR3 has 12 amino acids. The V segment lost 3 bases and the J segment 10 bases; nucleotides outside the gene matches: 5. CDR1 and CDR2 from the germline V gene are SGDLS and YYNGEE. The CDR3 nucleotides read TGTGCCAGCAGCGAGCGACAGGGCTCGCAGTATTTT. Its protein is CASSERQGSQYF. The whole variable domain, filled in from reference TRBV9 and TRBJ2-3, reads DSGVTQTPKHLITATGQRVTLRCSPRSGDLSVYWYQQSLDQGLQFLIQYYNGEERAKGNILERFSAQQFPDLHSELNLSSLELGDSALYFCASSERQGSQYFGPGTRLTVL.

The chain employs TRBV30 and TRBJ1-6, with a tentative D call TRBD1 (5 bases). Germline-derived CDR1 and CDR2 are GTSNPN and SVGIG (reference sequence). This CDR3 region has 14 residues. Trimming removed 8 bases from V and 6 bases from J, with 17 bases in between. DNA for the CDR3: TGTGCCGAAAGCCGACAGTCGGGTAATTCACCCCTCCACTTT. This sequence encodes CAESRQSGNSPLHF.